The rows below give T cell receptor beta chains drawn from one sample of a study of blood T cell repertoires in COVID-19. Assay used: immunoSEQ multiplex PCR; TCRdb lists only in-frame clones, some missing. This table has approximately 53,000 clones, approximately 83% appearing once. The sample consisted of peripheral blood. All receptors derive from a man in his forties with acute or convalescent COVID-19. Both conserved end residues are part of each CDR3. A D gene is named only where the DNA matches it firmly. The size entry is marked missing in some rows and otherwise reads once, few, many or a size class.

cdr3_length	v_call	clone_size	j_call	d_call	cdr3_nt	cdr3_aa
17	TRBV18	once	TRBJ1-1	TRBD1	TGTGCCAGCTCCCGACCCGGACCGGGACAGAAGAACACTGAAGCTTTCTTT	CASSRPGPGQKNTEAFF
14	TRBV30	NA	TRBJ1-3	NA	TGTGCCGTGACCATTGGGAGCTCTGGAAACACCATATATTTT	CAVTIGSSGNTIYF
15	TRBV23-1	NA	TRBJ2-7	TRBD1	TGCGCCAGCAGTCAATCGGTGACAGGGGTAAACGAGCAGTACTTC	CASSQSVTGVNEQYF
13	TRBV5-5	NA	TRBJ1-6	NA	TGTGCCAGCAGCTTGGAACTTGATTCACCCCTCCACTTT	CASSLELDSPLHF
12	TRBV7-2	NA	TRBJ2-3	NA	TGTGCCAGCAGTTCCAGCGGGGATACGCAGTATTTT	CASSSSGDTQYF
14	TRBV7-7	NA	TRBJ1-3	NA	TGTGCCAGCAGCTCTACAGTCTCTGGAAACACCATATATTTT	CASSSTVSGNTIYF
13	TRBV2	NA	TRBJ1-5	NA	TGTGCCAGCAGTGAGAGACTCCTCAGGCCCCAGCATTTT	CASSERLLRPQHF
15	TRBV3-1/TRBV3-2	NA	TRBJ2-7	TRBD2	TGTGCCAGCAGCCAAGTGTGGACTAGCGGTTACGAGCAGTACTTC	CASSQVWTSGYEQYF
14	TRBV6-5	NA	TRBJ1-5	NA	TGTGCCAGCAGGGCGGGGCCGACCAATCAGCCCCAGCATTTT	CASRAGPTNQPQHF
16	TRBV3-1/TRBV3-2	NA	TRBJ1-4	TRBD1	TGTGCCAGCAGCCAAACCGGGACAGGTGGAGGTGAAAAACTGTTTTTT	CASSQTGTGGGEKLFF
14	TRBV5-1	NA	TRBJ2-5	NA	TGCGCCAGCAGCCCCCGGGGGTATGAAGAGACCCAGTACTTC	CASSPRGYEETQYF
14	TRBV6-2/TRBV6-3	once	TRBJ1-2	NA	TGTGCCAGCAGTTACGATGCTAACAGGGTTGGCTACACCTTC	CASSYDANRVGYTF
15	TRBV6-6	few	TRBJ2-1	TRBD1	TGTGCCAGCAGCCGGAGACAGGGGGCTGGGAATGAGCAGTTCTTC	CASSRRQGAGNEQFF
15	TRBV5-8	NA	TRBJ1-4	NA	TGTGCCAGCAGCGTGGGACAATCCGCTAATGAAAAACTGTTTTTT	CASSVGQSANEKLFF
14	TRBV2	NA	TRBJ2-7	NA	TGTGCCAGCAGTTACACAGGGACCCTCTACGAGCAGTACTTC	CASSYTGTLYEQYF
14	TRBV5-5	NA	TRBJ1-5	NA	TGTGCCAGCAGCTTGAGTCCAGGCAATCAGCCCCAGCATTTT	CASSLSPGNQPQHF
14	TRBV19	NA	TRBJ1-1	NA	TGTGCCAGTAGTATCTCCAGGGGCGGCACTGAAGCTTTCTTT	CASSISRGGTEAFF
15	TRBV19	many	TRBJ1-2	NA	TGTGCCAGTACCCCGGGGGGACGGATTAACTATGGCTACACCTTC	CASTPGGRINYGYTF
14	TRBV10-3	NA	TRBJ1-2	TRBD1	TGTGCCATCAGTGAGTCTGGACAGGGGAACGGCTACACCTTC	CAISESGQGNGYTF
11	TRBV7-2	NA	TRBJ1-1	NA	TGTGCCAGCAGCTCACTAACTGAAGCTTTCTTT	CASSSLTEAFF
16	TRBV5-4	NA	TRBJ2-2	TRBD2	TGTGCCAGCACCCCCCCGGGGAGGGAAAACACCGGGGAGCTGTTTTTT	CASTPPGRENTGELFF
16	TRBV2	NA	TRBJ2-6	NA	TGTGCCAGCCATGGAGGCAGAAGCTCTGGGGCCAACGTCCTGACTTTC	CASHGGRSSGANVLTF
15	TRBV19	NA	TRBJ1-5	NA	TGTGCCAGTAGTATAGGGGTAGACGGGAAACAGCCCCAGCATTTT	CASSIGVDGKQPQHF
14	TRBV6-6	NA	TRBJ2-7	NA	TGTGCCAGCAGTTACGCAGGGGCCTCCTACGAGCAGTACTTC	CASSYAGASYEQYF
14	TRBV25-1	few	TRBJ1-2	TRBD1	TGTGCCAGCACCACAGGGGATACCCTGTATGGCTACACCTTC	CASTTGDTLYGYTF
14	TRBV7-8	NA	TRBJ2-7	NA	TGTGCCAGCAGCTCTAGCGAGGTTTCCTACGAGCAGTACTTC	CASSSSEVSYEQYF
14	TRBV15	NA	TRBJ1-4	TRBD1	TGTGCCACCAGCAGAGAGGTCCAGGGGGCACAACTGTTTTTT	CATSREVQGAQLFF
15	TRBV2	NA	TRBJ1-5	TRBD1	TGTGCCAGCAGTGAAGCCGGACAGGGGTATCAGCCCCAGCATTTT	CASSEAGQGYQPQHF
17	TRBV28	NA	TRBJ2-7	NA	TGTGCCAGCAGTTTCGACAGATTAACTCTACCCTCCTACGAGCAGTACTTC	CASSFDRLTLPSYEQYF
12	TRBV3-1/TRBV3-2	NA	TRBJ1-2	NA	TGTGCCAGCAGCCAAGAAAAAGCGGGCTACACCTTC	CASSQEKAGYTF
14	TRBV9	few	TRBJ1-6	NA	TGTGCCAGCAGCGTAGGTCAAGGAGAGACACCCCTCCACTTT	CASSVGQGETPLHF
13	TRBV27	NA	TRBJ1-5	TRBD1	TGTGCCAGCAGTTATCAGGGGGATCAGCCCCAGCATTTT	CASSYQGDQPQHF
13	TRBV24-1	NA	TRBJ2-5	NA	TGTGCCACCAGTGGGGGGGTACAAGAGACCCAGTACTTC	CATSGGVQETQYF
11	TRBV6-5	NA	TRBJ2-1	NA	TGTGCCAGCAGTACAGGGACTAAGCAGTTCTTC	CASSTGTKQFF
16	TRBV28	NA	TRBJ1-4	TRBD1	TGTGCCAGCAAGATCGGGACAGTCGCAACTAATGAAAAACTGTTTTTT	CASKIGTVATNEKLFF
13	TRBV27	NA	TRBJ2-6	NA	TGTGCCAGCAGTTTATGGAGCGGGAACGTCCTGACTTTC	CASSLWSGNVLTF
15	TRBV6-1	few	TRBJ1-2	NA	TGTGCCAGCAGTGAACCAACAGTCACTAACTATGGCTACACCTTC	CASSEPTVTNYGYTF
15	TRBV7-2	NA	TRBJ1-5	TRBD1	TGTGCCAGCAGTTCGACAGGGGGCAAAGGGCAGCCCCAGCATTTT	CASSSTGGKGQPQHF
14	TRBV29-1	NA	TRBJ2-7	TRBD2	TGCAGCGTTGGTTCCCTAGCGGGATTATCCGAGCAGTACTTC	CSVGSLAGLSEQYF
14	TRBV6-5	NA	TRBJ2-1	NA	TGTGCCAGCAGTTACGGAGGCTCCTACAATGAGCAGTTCTTC	CASSYGGSYNEQFF
14	TRBV2	NA	TRBJ1-2	TRBD1	TGTGCCAGCACCCTGCGGGAACAGGGGACTGGCTACACCTTC	CASTLREQGTGYTF
15	TRBV6-5	once	TRBJ2-5	NA	TGTGCCAGCAGTTACATTGGGGAGACTGGGGAGACCCAGTACTTC	CASSYIGETGETQYF
16	TRBV5-1	NA	TRBJ2-7	NA	TGCGCCAGCAGCTTAGGGGGTAGGACTAGTTCCTACGAGCAGTACTTC	CASSLGGRTSSYEQYF
14	TRBV7-9	NA	TRBJ2-3	NA	TGTGCCAGCAGCCGCTCGGGTGGCCCAGATACGCAGTATTTT	CASSRSGGPDTQYF
14	TRBV10-3	NA	TRBJ2-4	TRBD1	TGTGCCATCAGTCCCGGGACAGGGTCAAACATTCAGTACTTC	CAISPGTGSNIQYF
14	TRBV6-1	NA	TRBJ1-1	NA	TGTGCCAGCAGTGAGTCCCACAGGGAAACTGAAGCTTTCTTT	CASSESHRETEAFF
13	TRBV6-6	NA	TRBJ1-1	NA	TGTGCCAGCAGTATCACAGTGAACACTGAAGCTTTCTTT	CASSITVNTEAFF
15	TRBV5-1	NA	TRBJ1-2	TRBD1	TGCGCCAGCAGCCACCGGGACAGCGTATCCTATGGCTACACCTTC	CASSHRDSVSYGYTF
13	TRBV7-9	NA	TRBJ2-7	NA	TGTGCCAGCAGCTTAGAAGGGACACTCCCTACGTGGTTC	CASSLEGTLPTWF
15	TRBV27	NA	TRBJ2-1	TRBD1	TGTGCCAGCAGTGCGGACAGGCGCTCCTACAATGAGCAGTTCTTC	CASSADRRSYNEQFF
15	TRBV27	NA	TRBJ1-1	TRBD1	TGTGCCAGCAGTATAGGGACAGGGTTTAGTACTGAAGCTTTCTTT	CASSIGTGFSTEAFF